These T cell receptor beta chains were read from a single sample in a study of blood T cell repertoires in COVID-19. Measured with immunoSEQ multiplex PCR; TCRdb has only the in-frame clones, and not every one. Of 410,000 or so clones detected, about nine tenths appear once; the ten largest clones hold less than 2%. Sequencing was carried out using peripheral blood. The origin of the receptors is a woman in her 40s with COVID-19, enrolled during active disease. The CDR3 runs from the conserved cysteine through the conserved F or W. D genes are given only for firm matches. Rows give clone size only sometimes, using once, few, many, or a class for an expanded clone.

-,TRBD2,TRBV28,TRBJ2-3,CASSLSASGGSDTQYF,TGTGCCAGCAGTTTATCGGCTAGCGGTGGGTCGGATACGCAGTATTTT
-,TRBD1,TRBV18,TRBJ1-6,CASSPRGTGATDSPLHF,TGTGCCAGCTCACCACGAGGGACAGGGGCGACGGATTCACCCCTCCACTTT
few,-,TRBV5-1,TRBJ1-2,CASSLGVRGARYGYTF,TGCGCCAGCAGCTTAGGGGTGCGGGGCGCTCGCTATGGCTACACCTTC
-,-,TRBV7-2,TRBJ2-7,CASSSVRQAQREQYF,TGTGCCAGCAGCTCGGTCCGACAGGCTCAGAGGGAGCAGTACTTC
once,TRBD1,TRBV7-9,TRBJ2-2,CASSRQGSGTGELFF,TGTGCCAGCAGTCGACAGGGGTCGGGCACCGGGGAGCTGTTTTTT
-,-,TRBV20-1,TRBJ2-7,CSALQGYEQYF,TGCAGTGCTTTACAGGGCTACGAGCAGTACTTC
-,-,TRBV18,TRBJ2-4,CASSQSLENIQYF,TGTGCCAGCTCACAGTCACTAGAAAACATTCAGTACTTC
-,TRBD1,TRBV4-3,TRBJ2-7,CASSQLGQYPYEQYF,TGCGCCAGCAGCCAGCTGGGACAGTACCCCTACGAGCAGTACTTC
-,TRBD1,TRBV6-1,TRBJ1-2,CASSPRGAWGYTF,TGTGCCAGCAGTCCCAGGGGGGCTTGGGGCTACACCTTC
-,TRBD2,TRBV30,TRBJ2-3,CAWASGRTTDTQYF,TGTGCCTGGGCTAGCGGGAGAACCACAGATACGCAGTATTTT
few,-,TRBV10-3,TRBJ1-1,CAISEGGTEAFF,TGTGCCATCAGTGAAGGGGGCACTGAAGCTTTCTTT
-,-,TRBV7-9,TRBJ1-6,CASSPREGSSYNSPLHF,TGTGCCAGCAGCCCTAGGGAGGGAAGCTCCTATAATTCACCCCTCCACTTT
-,-,TRBV9,TRBJ1-1,CASSVRAMNTEAFF,TGTGCCAGCAGCGTCCGTGCTATGAACACTGAAGCTTTCTTT
-,TRBD1,TRBV7-3,TRBJ2-6,CASSWTGGAGANVLTF,TGTGCCAGCAGCTGGACAGGGGGAGCTGGGGCCAACGTCCTGACTTTC
-,-,TRBV7-2,TRBJ1-6,CASSLVGPGSSPLHF,TGTGCCAGCAGCTTAGTTGGCCCCGGGAGTTCACCCCTCCACTTT
once,TRBD1,TRBV10-3,TRBJ2-5,CAISTGGGEETQYF,TGTGCCATCTCGACAGGGGGCGGGGAAGAGACCCAGTACTTC
-,-,TRBV19,TRBJ1-3,CASSINSGNTIYF,TGTGCCAGTAGTATTAACTCTGGAAACACCATATATTTT
-,TRBD2,TRBV28,TRBJ2-3,CASSLAGGPDTQYF,TGTGCCAGCAGTCTAGCGGGGGGGCCAGATACGCAGTATTTT
-,-,TRBV28,TRBJ1-1,CASRLMNTEAFF,TGTGCCAGCAGACTAATGAACACTGAAGCTTTCTTT
-,TRBD1,TRBV27,TRBJ1-2,CASSLRRDSGYTF,TGTGCCAGCAGTTTACGCAGGGACAGCGGCTACACCTTC
-,-,TRBV20-1,TRBJ1-2,CSARDPLTF,TGCAGTGCTAGAGACCCCCTCACCTTC
-,-,TRBV7-2,TRBJ2-1,CASSFSASYNEQFF,TGTGCCAGCAGCTTTTCAGCGTCCTACAATGAGCAGTTCTTC